Below, one TCR beta chain is given with its context. Its specificity is not known. The CDR3 length is 16 residues. V shed 0 bases and J 10 bases; nucleotides not matched to a gene: 8. Germline CDR1 is MNHEY and CDR2 is SVGAGI. This sample was taken from a study of cytomegalovirus exposure and HLA in healthy donors. Study results and limitations: Rare TCR sequences dominated, though some public TCRs recurred in many donors. The study dropped some indistinguishable V segments, TRBV6-2 and TRBV6-3 among them. Cytomegalovirus association was assigned to under 200 TCR beta chains.

Researchers ran the PCR with 60 Vbeta and 13 Jbeta primers. Only in-frame clones appear in the TCRdb table, and some are missing; sequencing was by immunoSEQ multiplex PCR. The sample has tens of thousands of clones. This chain joins TRBV6-5 and TRBJ1-6; 8 bases are shared with TRBD1. The sequence was obtained from an older woman in good health and CMV-seronegative. Sequences were obtained from PBMCs. The CDR3: CASSYSGRGLGSPLHF. CDR3 sequence (DNA): TGTGCCAGCAGTTACTCGGGCAGGGGGCTTGGCTCACCCCTCCACTTT.